Shown below are 27 T cell receptor beta chains from a single sample sequenced in a study of monozygotic twins with inflammatory bowel disease. TCRdb re-called the 5' RACE reads, yielding one record per CDR3 amino acid sequence without DNA. The table for this sample gives about 300,000 distinct CDR3 sequences. Sequencing was carried out using blood. Source of these receptors: a human donor with ulcerative colitis or Crohn's disease, or a healthy co-twin of an affected twin (not recorded which).

The rearrangement uses TRBV6-1 and TRBJ1-2; with no DNA, the TCRdb D assignment of TRBD1 cannot be verified. This CDR3 comprises 15 residues. Looked up from germline, CDR1 is MNHNS and CDR2 is SASEGT. CDR3 in amino acids: CASTLRDTASEGYTF.

The chain employs TRBV12-3 or TRBV12-4 and TRBJ1-1; the TCRdb D gene call, TRBD1, has no DNA to confirm it. This CDR3 has 16 amino acids. The CDR3 spells CASSPRQGAMGTEAFF.

V is TRBV5-1 and J is TRBJ2-7; lacking DNA, the TRBD2 call made by TCRdb goes unchecked. Per the germline V gene, CDR1 is SGHRS and CDR2 is YFSETQ. The CDR3 is 15 residues long. The CDR3 reads CASSSGTADSYEQYF.

V and J are TRBV6-5 and TRBJ2-1; TCRdb's assignment of TRBD2 cannot be checked, as there is no DNA. This CDR3 comprises 16 residues. The germline CDR1 and CDR2 sequences are MNHEY and SVGAGI. This chain's CDR3 is CASSYSTAGGNNGQFF.

The CDR3 reads CASSITGKDGYTF. The chain employs TRBV12-3 or TRBV12-4 and TRBJ1-2; TCRdb's D gene call, TRBD1, goes unchecked for lack of DNA. CDR3 length: 13 residues.

The genes are TRBV9 and TRBJ2-2. There are 14 residues in the CDR3. Germline V gene lookup returns CDR1 SGDLS and CDR2 YYNGEE. CDR3 sequence reads: CAGSVGWDTGELFF.

The chain employs TRBV5-1 and TRBJ1-1; TCRdb lists TRBD1, though no DNA is available to test this call. This CDR3 has 17 amino acids. Looked up from germline, CDR1 is SGHRS and CDR2 is YFSETQ. The CDR3 spells CASRPGQFGPRGTEAFF. The entire variable domain, with the rest obtained from reference TRBV5-1 and TRBJ1-1, is as follows: KAGVTQTPRYLIKTRGQQVTLSCSPISGHRSVSWYQQTPGQGLQFLFEYFSETQRNKGNFPGRFSGRQFSNSRSEMNVSTLELGDSALYLCASRPGQFGPRGTEAFFGQGTRLTVV.

The rearrangement uses TRBV12-3 or TRBV12-4 and TRBJ2-3; TCRdb's D gene call, TRBD1, goes unchecked for lack of DNA. The CDR3 is made up of 15 amino acids. CDR3 region: CASSLSTRGPDTQYF.

This chain connects TRBV24-1 to TRBJ1-2. The germline gives CDR1 KGHDR, CDR2 SFDVKD. The CDR3 consists of 14 residues. The CDR3 region is CATSDFRQNYGYTF.

The chain couples TRBV7-2 to TRBJ1-5. The germline V gene encodes CDR1 SGHTA and CDR2 FQGNSA. The CDR3 contains 14 residues. CDR3: CASSSAAGSQPQHF.

This rearrangement joins TRBV5-4 to TRBJ2-1. CDR1 and CDR2 (germline): SGHNT, YYREEE (reference sequence). The CDR3 contains 12 residues. CDR3 in amino acids: CASSWDSYEQFF.

This chain joins TRBV20-1 and TRBJ2-1; TCRdb indicates TRBD2, and absent DNA this call remains unverified. CDR1 DFQATT and CDR2 SNEGSKA come from the germline V gene (reference sequence). The CDR3 covers 16 residues. CDR3 residues: CSARDLGLSSYNEQFF.

The chain couples TRBV15 to TRBJ2-7; as DNA is missing, the TRBD1 call by TCRdb cannot be tested. Looked up from germline, CDR1 is LNHNV and CDR2 is YYDKDF (reference sequence). The CDR3 runs 15 residues. CDR3 protein: CATSRVGTGAYEQYF. Filled out from reference TRBV15 and TRBJ2-7, the complete variable domain reads DAMVIQNPRYQVTQFGKPVTLSCSQTLNHNVMYWYQQKSSQAPKLLFHYYDKDFNNEADTPDNFQSRRPNTSFCFLDIRSPGLGDTAMYLCATSRVGTGAYEQYFGPGTRLTVT.

The V call is TRBV11-3, the J call TRBJ2-1; lacking DNA, the TRBD2 call made by TCRdb goes unchecked. Germline V lookup: CDR1 SGHNT, CDR2 YENEEA. The CDR3 has 16 residues. The CDR3 reads CASSPGTSGTQHEQFF.

The chain recombines TRBV5-6 with TRBJ2-7; the TCRdb D gene call, TRBD1, has no DNA to confirm it. Germline assignment: CDR1 SGHDT and CDR2 YYEEEE. The CDR3 length is 12 residues. This chain's CDR3 is CASSLLGTEQYF. Variable domain in full (rest from reference TRBV5-6 and TRBJ2-7): DAGVTQSPTHLIKTRGQQVTLRCSPKSGHDTVSWYQQALGQGPQFIFQYYEEEERQRGNFPDRFSGHQFPNYSSELNVNALLLGDSALYLCASSLLGTEQYFGPGTRLTVT.

The chain uses TRBV11-2 and TRBJ2-1; TCRdb lists TRBD2, though no DNA is available to test this call. Germline CDR1 SGHAT, CDR2 FQNNGV. The CDR3 length is 13 residues. CDR3 sequence: CASSPGTVDEQFF.

This chain joins TRBV19 and TRBJ2-1; without DNA, the TCRdb call of TRBD2 cannot be checked. From germline, CDR1 is LNHDA and CDR2 SQIVND (reference sequence). The CDR3 is 15 residues long. The CDR3 region is CASSIGSSGRNEQFF.

V gene TRBV28 combines with J gene TRBJ2-3; TCRdb's assignment of TRBD1 cannot be checked, as there is no DNA. CDR3 length equals 16 residues. Per the germline V gene, CDR1 is MDHEN and CDR2 is SYDVKM. CDR3 loop: CASSLGGKGRTDTQYF.

The V call is TRBV18, the J call TRBJ1-1; TCRdb gives TRBD1 as the D gene, but with no DNA this cannot be confirmed. Germline-derived CDR1 and CDR2 are KGHSH and LQKENI. The CDR3 consists of 15 residues. The CDR3: CASSPRTGLNTEAFF.

The chain has TRBV7-3 and TRBJ1-2. This CDR3 is 15 amino acids long. Germline assignment: CDR1 SGHTA and CDR2 FQGTGA. The CDR3 region is CASSLTPGLVYGYTF. The whole variable domain, remainder taken from reference TRBV7-3 and TRBJ1-2, is GAGVSQTPSNKVTEKGKYVELRCDPISGHTALYWYRQSLGQGPEFLIYFQGTGAADDSGLPNDRFFAVRPEGSVSTLKIQRTERGDSAVYLCASSLTPGLVYGYTFGSGTRLTVV.

The chain has TRBV12-3 or TRBV12-4 and TRBJ2-7. The CDR3 extends over 17 amino acids. CDR3 sequence reads: CASSFSTGLLARYEQYF.

V is TRBV29-1 and J is TRBJ2-7. Looked up from germline, CDR1 is SQVTM and CDR2 is ANQGSEA. The CDR3 is 12 residues long. CDR3 sequence reads: CSVGMSSYEQYF.

This chain connects TRBV6-1 to TRBJ2-3; the D gene TCRdb calls, TRBD2, cannot be checked with no DNA. CDR1 and CDR2 from the germline V gene are MNHNS and SASEGT. This CDR3 is 14 amino acids long. The CDR3: CASSREGGADTQYF.

The gene calls are TRBV28 and TRBJ2-7; TCRdb proposes TRBD1, but this gene call is untestable without DNA. Germline V CDR1 and CDR2: MDHEN, SYDVKM. The CDR3 contains 15 residues. CDR3 loop: CASSPMLDRGDEQYF.

V gene TRBV12-3 or TRBV12-4 combines with J gene TRBJ1-4; TCRdb proposes TRBD1, but this gene call is untestable without DNA. The CDR3 length is 16 residues. CDR3 protein: CASSLGAGQGYEKLFF.

The chain employs TRBV7-9 and TRBJ2-1. The CDR3 extends over 15 amino acids. The germline V gene encodes CDR1 SEHNR and CDR2 FQNEAQ (reference sequence). The CDR3: CASSTDRGSYNEQFF.

The genes are TRBV7-2 and TRBJ2-7; with no DNA, the TCRdb D assignment of TRBD1 cannot be verified. Germline V lookup: CDR1 SGHTA, CDR2 FQGNSA. This CDR3 has 15 residues. The CDR3 here is CASRRRQGASYEQYF.